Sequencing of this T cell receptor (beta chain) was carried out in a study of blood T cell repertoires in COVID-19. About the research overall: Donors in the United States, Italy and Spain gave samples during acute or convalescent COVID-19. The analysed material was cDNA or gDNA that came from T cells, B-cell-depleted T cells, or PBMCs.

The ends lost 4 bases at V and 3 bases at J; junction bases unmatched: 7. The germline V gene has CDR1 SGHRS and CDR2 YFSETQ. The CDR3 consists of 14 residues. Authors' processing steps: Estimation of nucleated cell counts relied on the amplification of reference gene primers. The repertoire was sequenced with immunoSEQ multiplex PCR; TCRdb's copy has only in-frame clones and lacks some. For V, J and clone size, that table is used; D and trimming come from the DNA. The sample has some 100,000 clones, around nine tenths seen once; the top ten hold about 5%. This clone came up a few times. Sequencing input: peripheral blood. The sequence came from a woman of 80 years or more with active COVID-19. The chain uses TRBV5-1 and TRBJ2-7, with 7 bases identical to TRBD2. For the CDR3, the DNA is TGCGCCAGCAGCCGCCAGGGAGGGTTCTACGAGCAGTACTTC. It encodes CASSRQGGFYEQYF.